What follows is one TCR beta chain and its context. This table comes from immunoSEQ multiplex PCR, and its TCRdb copy is limited to in-frame clones, with some not included. The sample has 2 million to 3 million clones, approximately 94% seen once. This entry belongs to a study of shared clonotypes between healthy human individuals. After removal of 0 bases from V and 0 bases from J, the junction contained 9 bases not matched to a gene. This CDR3 has 20 amino acids. Germline CDR1 and CDR2: LGHNA and YNFKEQ. Sequencing was performed on naive CD4+ T cells sorted from blood. Subset reported: CD45RA+ positively selected. The genes are TRBV4-2 and TRBJ2-3, with 13 nucleotides matching TRBD2. The clonotype comes from a man between 18 and 29 years old in good health. CDR3 DNA: TGTGCCAGCAGCCAAGAATGGACTAGCGGGGGCCGTGCTAGCACAGATACGCAGTATTTT. It translates to CASSQEWTSGGRASTDTQYF.